The 6 T cell receptor beta chains presented below share a single source sample, sequenced in a study of blood T cell repertoires in COVID-19. Libraries were prepared by immunoSEQ multiplex PCR; TCRdb keeps only in-frame clonotypes and omits some of them. The table has 120,000 or so clones, more than 75% seen once. What was sequenced was peripheral blood. The receptors were gathered from a man aged 50 to 60 with acute or convalescent COVID-19.

This CDR3 reads CATSDHGQGAVKNIQYF. CDR3 bases: TGTGCCACCAGTGATCACGGACAGGGGGCTGTCAAAAACATTCAGTACTTC. The chain is built from TRBV24-1 and TRBJ2-4; 11 bases fit TRBD1. V shed 3 bases and J 3 bases; nucleotides not matched to a gene: 6. CDR1 is KGHDR and CDR2 is SFDVKD in the germline V gene. This CDR3 has 17 residues.

The chain links TRBV24-1 to TRBJ2-4, with D possibly TRBD1 on 6 matching bases. The CDR3 contains 20 residues. The germline CDR1 and CDR2 sequences are KGHDR and SFDVKD. V was pared by 5 bases and J by 0 bases, with 25 bases between. The CDR3 sequence is CATSGVQGPNLAIAKNIQYF. CDR3 in DNA: TGTGCCACCAGTGGGGTTCAGGGGCCGAACCTGGCGATAGCCAAAAACATTCAGTACTTC.

The chain employs TRBV9 and TRBJ1-2, with TRBD1 as a possible D gene (6 bases). The CDR3 runs to 15 residues. Trimming stripped 7 bases from V and 4 bases from J, with 20 bases between. Per the germline V gene, CDR1 is SGDLS and CDR2 is YYNGEE. The chain's CDR3 is CASGPRGGAGYGYTF. The CDR3, as DNA: TGTGCCAGCGGACCCCGGGGGGGGGCAGGCTATGGCTACACCTTC.

The chain combines TRBV7-2 with TRBJ2-3; a weak D match, TRBD1 (5 bases). Germline V CDR1 and CDR2: SGHTA, FQGNSA. The CDR3 spans 17 residues. Deletions cut 1 base from V and 2 bases from J, with 16 bases between. CDR3 amino acids: CASSLEVRGSFTDTQYF. As DNA, the CDR3 is TGTGCCAGCAGCTTAGAAGTAAGGGGATCCTTCACAGATACGCAGTATTTT.

The chain has TRBV2 and TRBJ1-4; D is ambiguous. Trimming took off 1 base at V and 1 base at J, with 4 bases between the two ends. Germline V gene data show CDR1 as SNHLY and CDR2 as FYNNEI. CDR3 length: 14 amino acids. The DNA of the CDR3 is TGTGCCAGCAGTGAAGGGAGAACTAATGAAAAACTGTTTTTT. Protein sequence: CASSEGRTNEKLFF.

This chain joins TRBV7-2 and TRBJ1-1, with no clear D. Germline assignment: CDR1 SGHTA and CDR2 FQGNSA. V lost 1 base, J lost 0 bases, and 12 bases lay in between. The CDR3 covers 16 residues. This CDR3 reads CASSLDLPGMNTEAFF. CDR3 in DNA: TGTGCCAGCAGCTTAGACCTCCCGGGGATGAACACTGAAGCTTTCTTT.